The 28 T cell receptor beta chains below all came from one sample that was sequenced in a study of blood T cell repertoires in COVID-19. Only in-frame clones appear in the TCRdb table, and some are missing; sequencing was by immunoSEQ multiplex PCR. The sample carries more than 200,000 clones, 84% recorded once. Sample: peripheral blood. The receptor source for this set is a man in his fifties or sixties with acute or convalescent COVID-19.

The chain links TRBV5-4 to TRBJ2-2; 8 bases align to TRBD1. This CDR3 has 15 residues. CDR1 is SGHNT, CDR2 YYREEE, per germline (reference sequence). The junction had 4 bases not matched to a gene; V was cut back by 5 bases and J by 1 base. The CDR3 nucleotides read TGTGCCAGCAGTACGGACAGGGTGAACACCGGGGAGCTGTTTTTT. It is translated as CASSTDRVNTGELFF.

V usage is TRBV7-9 and J usage is TRBJ2-7; no clear D. Per germline, CDR1 SEHNR and CDR2 FQNEAQ (reference sequence). This CDR3 has 12 residues. Trimming shortened V by 4 bases and J by 4 bases, and 8 bases separated the two germline ends. The CDR3 sequence is CASSSVIYEQYF. CDR3 nucleotides: TGTGCCAGCAGCTCGGTCATATACGAGCAGTACTTC.

This rearrangement joins TRBV7-9 to TRBJ1-2; TRBD1 agrees at 7 bases. The CDR3 runs 14 residues. Germline assignment: CDR1 SEHNR and CDR2 FQNEAQ (reference sequence). V shed 6 bases, J shed 4 bases, and the junction held 8 bases outside the gene matches. The CDR3 loop reads CASSEKGGPYGYTF. In DNA form, the CDR3 reads TGTGCCAGCAGTGAAAAAGGGGGCCCCTATGGCTACACCTTC.

The chain uses TRBV5-8 and TRBJ2-6, with 9 bases matching TRBD2. Germline CDR1 reads SGHTS; CDR2 reads YDEGEE. V lost 7 bases, J lost 1 base, and 3 bases stayed unmatched. The CDR3 runs to 15 residues. The CDR3 DNA is TGTGCCAGCGGCGGGAGGGGTTCTGGGGCCAACGTCCTGACTTTC. This translates into CASGGRGSGANVLTF.

This chain links TRBV28 with TRBJ2-7; 7 bases are a match to TRBD1. Unmatched junction bases numbered 7, after V lost 3 bases and J lost 5 bases. CDR1 MDHEN and CDR2 SYDVKM come from the germline V gene. CDR3 length: 14 residues. CDR3 DNA: TGTGCCAGCAGTTTCTCTGACAGGGTCCACGAGCAGTACTTC. Translating it yields CASSFSDRVHEQYF.

The V call is TRBV29-1, the J call TRBJ2-7, with D perhaps TRBD2 (5 bases). Germline-derived CDR1 and CDR2 are SQVTM and ANQGSEA. The CDR3 extends over 11 amino acids. Trimming pared 4 bases from V and 3 bases from J, leaving 7 bases between. Here the CDR3 reads CSVVEGYEQYF. DNA for the CDR3: TGCAGCGTTGTTGAGGGCTACGAGCAGTACTTC.

This clone was seen only once. The V call is TRBV2, the J call TRBJ1-1; tentatively, D is TRBD1 (5 bases). Deletions cut 4 bases from V and 1 base from J, with 10 bases between. From germline, CDR1 is SNHLY and CDR2 FYNNEI. The CDR3 loop spans 14 amino acids. The CDR3: CASSVGGRNTEAFF. For the CDR3, the DNA is TGTGCCAGCAGTGTGGGGGGGAGGAACACTGAAGCTTTCTTT.

The chain combines TRBV5-1 with TRBJ1-3; unclear D gene. CDR1 is SGHRS, CDR2 YFSETQ, per germline. This CDR3 spans 15 amino acids. V lost 0 bases, J lost 0 bases, and 7 bases lay in between. The DNA for the CDR3 is TGCGCCAGCAGCTTGGGAGAAAGCTCTGGAAACACCATATATTTT. Protein: CASSLGESSGNTIYF.

The chain uses TRBV4-1 and TRBJ2-3; TRBD1 is a possible D gene (6 bases). From germline, CDR1 is MGHRA and CDR2 YSYEKL. The CDR3 extends over 14 amino acids. The V end was cut by 4 bases, the J end by 2 bases, with 10 bases between. Here the CDR3 reads CASSLGGFTDTQYF. The DNA of the CDR3 is TGCGCCAGCAGCCTAGGGGGATTCACAGATACGCAGTATTTT.

This chain links TRBV30 with TRBJ2-2; TRBD1 aligns across 7 bases. The CDR3 consists of 16 residues. With 3 bases clipped from V and 1 base from J, the junction kept 8 bases outside the gene matches. From germline, CDR1 is GTSNPN and CDR2 SVGIG (reference sequence). The CDR3 here is CAWRKGAPLNTGELFF. CDR3 bases: TGTGCCTGGAGAAAGGGGGCCCCATTGAACACCGGGGAGCTGTTTTTT.

Points on this clone: The sample holds other DNA sequences that translate to the same CDR3. The V and J genes are TRBV11-2 and TRBJ1-1; 10 bases are a match to TRBD1. The germline V gene has CDR1 SGHAT and CDR2 FQNNGV. The CDR3 is made up of 15 amino acids. Trimming at V came to 4 bases and at J to 4 bases, leaving 6 bases not matched to a gene. In DNA form, the CDR3 reads TGTGCCAGCAGCTCCCGGACAGGGGGAGGCACTGAAGCTTTCTTT. The encoded protein is CASSSRTGGGTEAFF.

The chain carries TRBV14 and TRBJ2-2; 7 bases are shared with TRBD2. CDR1 is SGHDN, CDR2 FVKESK, per germline. The CDR3 runs 15 residues. V shed 0 bases and J 4 bases; nucleotides not matched to a gene: 2. The CDR3, as DNA: TGTGCCAGCAGCCAAGAAGGGAGGGGCACCGGGGAGCTGTTTTTT. It specifies CASSQEGRGTGELFF.

The V and J genes are TRBV7-9 and TRBJ1-6; a weak D match, TRBD1 (5 bases). The germline V gene has CDR1 SEHNR and CDR2 FQNEAQ (reference sequence). The V and J ends lost 5 bases and 7 bases respectively, with 15 bases between them. The CDR3 is made up of 15 amino acids. CDR3 DNA sequence: TGTGCCAGCAGCCCAACAGGACGGTTCAATTCACCCCTCCACTTT. Encoded protein: CASSPTGRFNSPLHF. Based on the CDR3 plus reference TRBV7-9 and TRBJ1-6, the full variable domain is DTGVSQNPRHKITKRGQNVTFRCDPISEHNRLYWYRQTLGQGPEFLTYFQNEAQLEKSRLLSDRFSAERPKGSFSTLEIQRTEQGDSAMYLCASSPTGRFNSPLHFGNGTRLTVT.

This chain uses TRBV29-1 with TRBJ2-2; a weak D match, TRBD1 (6 bases). Germline loops: CDR1 SQVTM, CDR2 ANQGSEA. This CDR3 has 14 residues. V shed 1 base and J shed 6 bases, with 12 bases lying between them. The CDR3 bases are TGCAGCGTTGAAGGGGGGCAGGGAGCCGGGGAGCTGTTTTTT. This codes for CSVEGGQGAGELFF.

This clone has a single count. The gene calls are TRBV11-2 and TRBJ2-7, with 8 bases lining up with TRBD2. Germline CDR1 SGHAT, CDR2 FQNNGV. This CDR3 spans 15 amino acids. The trim removed 5 bases at V and 4 bases at J, leaving 10 bases unmatched. CDR3 nucleotide sequence: TGTGCCAGCAGCCCCCGTGAGCGGGAGAAGTACGAGCAGTACTTC. Translated, it gives CASSPREREKYEQYF.

The chain employs TRBV4-1 and TRBJ2-7; D possibly corresponds to TRBD1 (5 bases). The V gene lost 6 bases and the J gene lost 0 bases, with 15 bases spanning the gap. This CDR3 has 15 amino acids. The V gene's germline CDR1 is MGHRA and CDR2 YSYEKL. DNA for the CDR3: TGCGCCAGCAGTTATTTGTCAGGGTTCTCCTACGAGCAGTACTTC. Protein product: CASSYLSGFSYEQYF.

The chain combines TRBV9 with TRBJ1-5; 8 bases are shared with TRBD1. V gave up 0 bases and J gave up 2 bases; unmatched junction bases: 7. Germline CDR1 SGDLS, CDR2 YYNGEE. The CDR3 is 17 amino acids. The DNA of the CDR3 is TGTGCCAGCAGCGTAGGACAGGGGATTTCGGGCAATCAGCCCCAGCATTTT. This translates into CASSVGQGISGNQPQHF.

This chain uses TRBV7-2 with TRBJ1-2, with TRBD1 matching 9 bases. V shed 4 bases and J 1 base; nucleotides not matched to a gene: 7. CDR1 and CDR2 (germline): SGHTA, FQGNSA. This CDR3 contains 16 residues. In DNA, the CDR3 is TGTGCCAGCAGCTCCCCAGACAGGGGGTATAACTATGGCTACACCTTC. It translates to CASSSPDRGYNYGYTF.

The rearrangement uses TRBV18 and TRBJ1-5; D is perhaps TRBD1 (6 bases). This CDR3 has 15 amino acids. Looked up from germline, CDR1 is KGHSH and CDR2 is LQKENI. V lost 5 bases, J lost 6 bases, and 17 bases lay in between. The CDR3 nucleotides are TGTGCCAGCTCAACGGAGGGGGGGTTTAGTCAGCCCCAGCATTTT. Its protein product is CASSTEGGFSQPQHF.

The chain joins TRBV27 to TRBJ2-2; TRBD1 aligns across 7 bases. The trim removed 7 bases at V and 3 bases at J, leaving 2 bases unmatched. This CDR3 region has 13 residues. Germline V lookup: CDR1 MNHEY, CDR2 SMNVEV (reference sequence). CDR3 DNA sequence: TGTGCCAGCAATACAGGGGACACCGGGGAGCTGTTTTTT. This translates into CASNTGDTGELFF.

The rearrangement uses TRBV18 and TRBJ1-5; 12 bases align to TRBD1. Trimming cost V 3 bases and J 6 bases; bases outside gene matches: 6. The germline V gene has CDR1 KGHSH and CDR2 LQKENI. The CDR3 consists of 16 residues. CDR3 DNA sequence: TGTGCCAGCTCACCGGGACAGGGGGCGAGACTTCAGCCCCAGCATTTT. It specifies CASSPGQGARLQPQHF.

The gene calls are TRBV4-2 and TRBJ1-2, with 8 bases lining up with TRBD1. The germline CDR1 and CDR2 sequences are LGHNA and YNFKEQ. The ends lost 3 bases at V and 4 bases at J; junction bases unmatched: 7. This CDR3 is built from 15 residues. CDR3 sequence: CASSQEDRGSYGYTF. The CDR3 region has the DNA TGTGCCAGCAGCCAGGAAGACAGGGGAAGCTATGGCTACACCTTC.

This chain connects TRBV12-3 or TRBV12-4 to TRBJ1-1; 7 bases are a match to TRBD1. The CDR3 is made up of 13 amino acids. V trimming: 3 bases; J trimming: 6 bases; junction bases outside the gene matches: 4. As DNA, the CDR3 is TGTGCCAGCAGTTTTACGGGGACAGCTGAAGCTTTCTTT. It specifies CASSFTGTAEAFF.

This sequence joins TRBV7-9 and TRBJ2-7, with 8 nucleotides matching TRBD1. Germline trimming cut 5 bases from V and 2 bases from J; bases unmatched to any gene: 5. The germline V gene encodes CDR1 SEHNR and CDR2 FQNEAQ (reference sequence). CDR3 length: 14 residues. The CDR3 DNA follows: TGTGCCAGCAGCGAGCAGGGGGCCACCTACGAGCAGTACTTC. Amino acid sequence: CASSEQGATYEQYF.

The chain has TRBV10-1 and TRBJ1-1, with TRBD1 as a possible D gene (5 bases). The germline V gene has CDR1 WNHNN and CDR2 SYGVQD (reference sequence). The CDR3 has 14 amino acids. Trimming left V 2 bases short and J 3 bases short, with 10 bases between. The CDR3 coding sequence is TGCGCCAGCAGTGAGGCAGGGCGAGACACTGAAGCTTTCTTT. It yields the protein CASSEAGRDTEAFF.

Comments on this clone: Other DNA sequences from this sample encode an identical CDR3 as well. J is TRBJ2-1 and V is TRBV18; possibly TRBD2 for D (6 bases). CDR3 length: 15 residues. The V end was cut by 1 base, the J end by 1 base, with 8 bases between. Germline V gives CDR1 KGHSH, CDR2 LQKENI. For the CDR3, the DNA is TGTGCCAGCTCACCACTAGCGGCTTCCTACAATGAGCAGTTCTTC. It codes for CASSPLAASYNEQFF.

The chain combines TRBV28 with TRBJ2-3, with 11 nucleotides matching TRBD2. In germline, CDR1 is MDHEN, CDR2 SYDVKM. This CDR3 is built from 15 residues. The ends lost 5 bases at V and 1 base at J; junction bases unmatched: 2. CDR3 sequence (DNA): TGTGCCAGCAGTCCGGGACTAGCGGGCACAGATACGCAGTATTTT. Translated, it gives CASSPGLAGTDTQYF.

The chain is built from TRBV11-2 and TRBJ2-2; D not certain. From germline, CDR1 is SGHAT and CDR2 FQNNGV. This CDR3 has 13 residues. Trimming removed 0 bases at V and 8 bases at J, with 7 bases between. In DNA, the CDR3 is TGTGCCAGCAGCTTAGATCTTATGGGGGAGCTGTTTTTT. It encodes CASSLDLMGELFF.